The 18 T cell receptor beta chains below all came from one sample that was sequenced in a study of blood T cell repertoires in COVID-19. This table comes from immunoSEQ multiplex PCR, and its TCRdb copy is limited to in-frame clones, with some not included. This sample has 200,000 to 250,000 clones; roughly 85% occur once, and the top ten carry over 3%. Sequencing was performed on PBMCs or T cells enriched from blood (not recorded which). Receptor source: a woman aged 40 to 50 with acute COVID-19.

CDR3 nucleotide sequence: TGTGCCAGCATCGAGGGGGTTGGGGTTTCACCCCTCCACTTT. Its translation is CASIEGVGVSPLHF. The chain combines TRBV6-5 with TRBJ1-6, with D perhaps TRBD1 (6 bases). The CDR3 extends over 14 amino acids. V lost 7 bases and J 9 bases, leaving 16 bases between the germline ends. CDR1 is MNHEY, CDR2 SVGAGI, per germline.

This clone was recorded only once. This CDR3 is also generated by other DNA sequences in the sample. The V gene is TRBV19, the J gene TRBJ1-2, with 9 positions matching TRBD1. The junction had 7 bases not matched to a gene; V was cut back by 0 bases and J by 8 bases. The V gene's germline CDR1 is LNHDA and CDR2 SQIVND (reference sequence). The CDR3 consists of 15 residues. The CDR3 reads CASSIDPGQGRGYTF. CDR3 coding DNA: TGTGCCAGTAGTATAGACCCTGGACAGGGGCGAGGCTACACCTTC.

This chain uses TRBV10-3 with TRBJ1-6, with D perhaps matching TRBD1 (6 bases). Germline-derived CDR1 and CDR2 are ENHRY and SYGVKD. V lost 2 bases, J lost 16 bases, and 9 bases lay in between. The CDR3 covers 11 residues. The chain's CDR3 is CAISEGGALHF. As DNA, the CDR3 is TGTGCCATCAGTGAGGGGGGGGCTCTCCACTTT.

The chain links TRBV2 to TRBJ1-2; no firm D call. Per the germline V gene, CDR1 is SNHLY and CDR2 is FYNNEI. The CDR3 has 15 amino acids. Trimming shortened V by 6 bases and J by 2 bases, and 16 bases separated the two germline ends. CDR3: CASSLRADLNYGYTF. Written as DNA, the CDR3 is TGTGCCAGCAGCTTGAGGGCGGATCTGAACTATGGCTACACCTTC.

This clone has more than one count but fewer than ten. The rearrangement uses TRBV5-1 and TRBJ1-3, with 12 positions matching TRBD1. The CDR3 spans 19 residues. Germline CDR1 and CDR2: SGHRS and YFSETQ. The ends lost 4 bases at V and 1 base at J; junction bases unmatched: 12. The CDR3: CASSARDRGLRRSGNTIYF. Here the CDR3 DNA reads TGCGCCAGCAGCGCCCGGGACAGGGGGCTTCGCAGGTCTGGAAACACCATATATTTT.

The chain carries TRBV7-9 and TRBJ1-2; 8 nucleotides match TRBD1. The germline CDR1 and CDR2 sequences are SEHNR and FQNEAQ (reference sequence). The length of the CDR3 is 15 residues. The junction had 3 bases not matched to a gene; V was cut back by 3 bases and J by 0 bases. The CDR3 spells CASSFGTGTNYGYTF. The CDR3 DNA is TGTGCCAGCAGCTTCGGGACAGGAACTAACTATGGCTACACCTTC.

The chain combines TRBV3-1 (or the pseudogene TRBV3-2) with TRBJ2-1; the D gene is possibly TRBD2 (5 bases). The CDR3 has 12 residues. Germline lookup yields CDR1 LGHDT and CDR2 YNNKEL (reference sequence). V lost 5 bases, J lost 7 bases, and 9 bases lay in between. The CDR3 DNA reads TGTGCCAGCAGCTCACTAGGTAATGAGCAGTTCTTC. Encoded protein: CASSSLGNEQFF.

The J gene is TRBJ1-5, the V gene TRBV18, with TRBD1 identical over 9 bases. V lost 3 bases, J lost 4 bases, and 1 base stayed unmatched. Per the germline V gene, CDR1 is KGHSH and CDR2 is LQKENI. The CDR3 spans 14 residues. In nucleotides, the CDR3 is TGTGCCAGCTCACCCGGACAGGGGAATCAGCCCCAGCATTTT. As protein: CASSPGQGNQPQHF.

V and J are TRBV10-2 and TRBJ2-3; 16 bases agree with TRBD2. The CDR3 is 20 residues long. Germline V gene data show CDR1 as WSHSY and CDR2 as SAAADI. Trimming cost V 1 base and J 0 bases; bases outside gene matches: 7. The CDR3 is CASSELPGLAGGTSTDTQYF. The CDR3 DNA reads as TGCGCCAGCAGTGAGTTACCGGGACTAGCGGGGGGGACTAGCACAGATACGCAGTATTTT.

The V call is TRBV9, the J call TRBJ1-5; no firm D call. The ends were cut back, 3 bases at V and 5 bases at J, with 9 bases in the middle. Germline V gene sequence: CDR1 SGDLS, CDR2 YYNGEE. The CDR3 consists of 13 residues. The DNA of the CDR3 is TGTGCCAGCAGCGGAACAGAGTATCAGCCCCAGCATTTT. Translated: CASSGTEYQPQHF. Combining the CDR3 with reference TRBV9 and TRBJ1-5 gives the whole variable domain DSGVTQTPKHLITATGQRVTLRCSPRSGDLSVYWYQQSLDQGLQFLIQYYNGEERAKGNILERFSAQQFPDLHSELNLSSLELGDSALYFCASSGTEYQPQHFGDGTRLSIL.

This rearrangement joins TRBV19 to TRBJ1-1; D possibly corresponds to TRBD1 (6 bases). V lost 6 bases, J lost 1 base, and 12 bases lay in between. The CDR3 length is 14 residues. The germline V gene encodes CDR1 LNHDA and CDR2 SQIVND (reference sequence). CDR3 protein: CASSMDSANTEAFF. As DNA, the CDR3 is TGTGCCAGTAGCATGGACAGCGCGAACACTGAAGCTTTCTTT. The full variable domain, rest sourced from reference TRBV19 and TRBJ1-1, is DGGITQSPKYLFRKEGQNVTLSCEQNLNHDAMYWYRQDPGQGLRLIYYSQIVNDFQKGDIAEGYSVSREKKESFPLTVTSAQKNPTAFYLCASSMDSANTEAFFGQGTRLTVV.

The V call is TRBV5-4, the J call TRBJ1-2, with D possibly being TRBD1 (6 bases). Trimming stripped 2 bases from V and 8 bases from J, with 13 bases between. There are 13 residues in the CDR3. Germline assignment: CDR1 SGHNT and CDR2 YYREEE (reference sequence). CDR3 DNA sequence: TGTGCCAGCAGCTTCGGGGGGGCAGGGGGCTACACCTTC. Protein product: CASSFGGAGGYTF.

The J gene is TRBJ1-1, the V gene TRBV5-1; 9 nucleotides agree with TRBD1. Trimming cost V 3 bases and J 3 bases; bases outside gene matches: 6. Germline CDR1 and CDR2: SGHRS and YFSETQ. The CDR3 runs 15 residues. The CDR3 coding sequence is TGCGCCAGCAGCTCCCCGGGACAGGGTGACACTGAAGCTTTCTTT. It encodes CASSSPGQGDTEAFF.

This clone was found a few times. The chain is built from TRBV19 and TRBJ1-5; TRBD1 matches at 7 bases. Losses at the gene ends were 5 bases for V and 7 bases for J; bases not matched to a gene: 11. The CDR3 has 15 amino acids. Germline V gene sequence: CDR1 LNHDA, CDR2 SQIVND (reference sequence). CDR3 coding DNA: TGTGCCAGTAGTTCACAGGGGTATCGGACGCAGCCCCAGCATTTT. As protein: CASSSQGYRTQPQHF. Together with reference TRBV19 and TRBJ1-5, the CDR3 gives the full variable domain: DGGITQSPKYLFRKEGQNVTLSCEQNLNHDAMYWYRQDPGQGLRLIYYSQIVNDFQKGDIAEGYSVSREKKESFPLTVTSAQKNPTAFYLCASSSQGYRTQPQHFGDGTRLSIL.

The chain has TRBV18 and TRBJ1-2, with 7 bases that match TRBD1. Germline V gives CDR1 KGHSH, CDR2 LQKENI. This CDR3 has 15 residues. The junction had 4 bases not matched to a gene; V was cut back by 3 bases and J by 0 bases. The DNA of the CDR3 is TGTGCCAGCTCACCCGGACAGGAGGCTAACTATGGCTACACCTTC. Translated, it gives CASSPGQEANYGYTF.

The V call is TRBV4-1, the J call TRBJ1-6, with D unresolved. With 0 bases removed from V and 7 bases from J, the gap between germline ends came to 13 bases. The germline gives CDR1 MGHRA, CDR2 YSYEKL. CDR3 length: 16 residues. DNA of the CDR3: TGCGCCAGCAGCCAAGATTTACCCTCGGGGAATTCACCCCTCCACTTT. Amino acid sequence: CASSQDLPSGNSPLHF.

The V call is TRBV4-1, the J call TRBJ2-2, with D perhaps matching TRBD2 (7 bases). Trimming left V 2 bases short and J 2 bases short, with 15 bases between. The CDR3 is made up of 17 amino acids. The germline CDR1 and CDR2 sequences are MGHRA and YSYEKL. Here the CDR3 reads CASSQTRGAGNTGELFF. The CDR3 DNA sequence: TGCGCCAGCAGCCAAACCCGGGGGGCGGGAAACACCGGGGAGCTGTTTTTT.

This clone was observed a few times. The same CDR3 can be traced to other DNA sequences in this sample. This chain joins TRBV5-1 and TRBJ1-2, with D hard to call. This CDR3 region has 11 residues. V lost 2 bases to trimming and J lost 8 bases, with 7 bases between them. CDR1 SGHRS and CDR2 YFSETQ come from the germline V gene. The CDR3 loop reads CASSFGGGYTF. DNA of the CDR3: TGCGCCAGCAGCTTCGGAGGCGGCTACACCTTC.